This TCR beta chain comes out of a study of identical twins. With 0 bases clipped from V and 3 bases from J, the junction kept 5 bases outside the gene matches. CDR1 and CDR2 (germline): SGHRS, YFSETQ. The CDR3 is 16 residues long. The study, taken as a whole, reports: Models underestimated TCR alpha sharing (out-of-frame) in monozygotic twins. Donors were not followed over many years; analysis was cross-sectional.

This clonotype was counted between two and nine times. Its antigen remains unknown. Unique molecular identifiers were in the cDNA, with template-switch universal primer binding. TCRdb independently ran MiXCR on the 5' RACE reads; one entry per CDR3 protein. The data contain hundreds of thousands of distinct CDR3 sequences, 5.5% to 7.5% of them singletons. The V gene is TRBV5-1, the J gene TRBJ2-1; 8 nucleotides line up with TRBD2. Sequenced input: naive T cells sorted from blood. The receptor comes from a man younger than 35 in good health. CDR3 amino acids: CASSLANGGVYNEQFF. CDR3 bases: TGCGCCAGCAGCTTGGCCAACGGGGGGGTCTACAATGAGCAGTTCTTC. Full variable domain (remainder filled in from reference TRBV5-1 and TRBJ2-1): KAGVTQTPRYLIKTRGQQVTLSCSPISGHRSVSWYQQTPGQGLQFLFEYFSETQRNKGNFPGRFSGRQFSNSRSEMNVSTLELGDSALYLCASSLANGGVYNEQFFGPGTRLTVL.